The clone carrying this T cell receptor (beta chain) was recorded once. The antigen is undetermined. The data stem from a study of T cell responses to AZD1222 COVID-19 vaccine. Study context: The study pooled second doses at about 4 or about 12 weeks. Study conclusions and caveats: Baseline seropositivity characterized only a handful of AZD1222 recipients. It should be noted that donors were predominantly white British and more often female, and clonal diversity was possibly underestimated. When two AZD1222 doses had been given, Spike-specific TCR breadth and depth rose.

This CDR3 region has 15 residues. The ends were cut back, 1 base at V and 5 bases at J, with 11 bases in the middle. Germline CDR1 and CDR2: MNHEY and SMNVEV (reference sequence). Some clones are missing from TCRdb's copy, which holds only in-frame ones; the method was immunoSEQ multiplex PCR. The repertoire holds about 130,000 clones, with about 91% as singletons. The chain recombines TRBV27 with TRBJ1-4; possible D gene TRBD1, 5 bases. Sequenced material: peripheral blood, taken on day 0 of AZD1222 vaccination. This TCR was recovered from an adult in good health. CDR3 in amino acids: CASSLFGANNEKLFF. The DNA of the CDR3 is TGTGCCAGCAGTTTATTCGGGGCGAACAATGAAAAACTGTTTTTT.